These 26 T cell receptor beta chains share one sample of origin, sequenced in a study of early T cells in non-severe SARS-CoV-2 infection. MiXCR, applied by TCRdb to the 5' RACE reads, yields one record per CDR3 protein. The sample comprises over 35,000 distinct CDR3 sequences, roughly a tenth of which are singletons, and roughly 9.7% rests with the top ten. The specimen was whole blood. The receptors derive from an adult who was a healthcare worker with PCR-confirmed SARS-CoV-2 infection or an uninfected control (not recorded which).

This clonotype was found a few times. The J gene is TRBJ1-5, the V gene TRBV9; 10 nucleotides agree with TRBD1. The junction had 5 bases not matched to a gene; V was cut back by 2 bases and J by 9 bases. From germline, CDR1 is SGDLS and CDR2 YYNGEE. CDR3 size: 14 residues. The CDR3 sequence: CASSVGTGETPQHF. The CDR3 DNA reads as TGTGCCAGCAGCGTCGGGACAGGGGAAACGCCCCAGCATTTT.

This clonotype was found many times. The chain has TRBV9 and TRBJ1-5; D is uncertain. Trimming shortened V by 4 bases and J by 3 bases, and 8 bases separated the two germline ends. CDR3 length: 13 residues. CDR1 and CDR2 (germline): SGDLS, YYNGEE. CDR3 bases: TGTGCCAGCAGCAAGGGTATCAATCAGCCCCAGCATTTT. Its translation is CASSKGINQPQHF.

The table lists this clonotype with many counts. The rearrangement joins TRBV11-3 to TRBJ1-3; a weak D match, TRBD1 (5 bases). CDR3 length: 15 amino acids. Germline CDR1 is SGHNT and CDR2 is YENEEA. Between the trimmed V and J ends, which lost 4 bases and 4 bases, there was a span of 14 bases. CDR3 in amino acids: CASSYRSGQGNTIYF. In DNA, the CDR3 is TGTGCCAGCAGCTACCGCTCAGGACAAGGAAACACCATATATTTT.

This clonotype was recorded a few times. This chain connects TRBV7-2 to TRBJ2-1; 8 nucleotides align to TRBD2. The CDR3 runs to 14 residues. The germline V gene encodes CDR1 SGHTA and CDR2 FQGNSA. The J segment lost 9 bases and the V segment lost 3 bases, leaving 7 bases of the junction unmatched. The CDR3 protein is CASSLIGGAFEQFF. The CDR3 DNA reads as TGTGCCAGCAGCTTGATCGGGGGGGCTTTTGAGCAGTTCTTC.

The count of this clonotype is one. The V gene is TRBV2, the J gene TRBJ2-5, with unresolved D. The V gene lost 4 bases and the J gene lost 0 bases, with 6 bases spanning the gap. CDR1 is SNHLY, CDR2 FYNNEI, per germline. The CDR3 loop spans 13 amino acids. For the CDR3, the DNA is TGTGCCAGCAGTGCGGGCCACCAAGAGACCCAGTACTTC. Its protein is CASSAGHQETQYF. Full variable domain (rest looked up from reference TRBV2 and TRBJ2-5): EPEVTQTPSHQVTQMGQEVILRCVPISNHLYFYWYRQILGQKVEFLVSFYNNEISEKSEIFDDQFSVERPDGSNFTLKIRSTKLEDSAMYFCASSAGHQETQYFGPGTRLLVL.

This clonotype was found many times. The CDR3 protein is CASSHKFGDGNQETQYF. CDR3 bases: TGTGCCAGCAGCCACAAGTTCGGGGATGGGAACCAAGAGACCCAGTACTTC. This rearrangement joins TRBV5-6 to TRBJ2-5; perhaps TRBD2 as D (5 bases). Germline V CDR1 and CDR2: SGHDT, YYEEEE. Trimming removed 4 bases from V and 0 bases from J, with 19 bases in between. The CDR3 contains 17 residues.

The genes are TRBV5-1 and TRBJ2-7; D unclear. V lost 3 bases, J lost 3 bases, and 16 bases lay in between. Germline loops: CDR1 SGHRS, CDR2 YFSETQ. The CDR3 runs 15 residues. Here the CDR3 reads CASSSDRRLIYEQYF. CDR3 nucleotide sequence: TGCGCCAGCAGCTCAGACCGACGGTTAATCTACGAGCAGTACTTC. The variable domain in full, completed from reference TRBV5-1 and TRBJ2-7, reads KAGVTQTPRYLIKTRGQQVTLSCSPISGHRSVSWYQQTPGQGLQFLFEYFSETQRNKGNFPGRFSGRQFSNSRSEMNVSTLELGDSALYLCASSSDRRLIYEQYFGPGTRLTVT.

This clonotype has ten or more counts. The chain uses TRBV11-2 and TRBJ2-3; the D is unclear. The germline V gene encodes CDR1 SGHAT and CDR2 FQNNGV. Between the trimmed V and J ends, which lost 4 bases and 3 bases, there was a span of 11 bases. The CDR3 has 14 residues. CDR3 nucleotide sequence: TGTGCCAGCAGCTCCGGGTTTAGGACAGATACGCAGTATTTT. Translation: CASSSGFRTDTQYF.

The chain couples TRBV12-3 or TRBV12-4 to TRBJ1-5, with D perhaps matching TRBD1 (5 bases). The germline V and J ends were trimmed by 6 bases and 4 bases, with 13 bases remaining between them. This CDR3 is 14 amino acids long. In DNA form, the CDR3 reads TGTGCCAGCAGATTCAGGGCTATAAATCAGCCCCAGCATTTT. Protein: CASRFRAINQPQHF.

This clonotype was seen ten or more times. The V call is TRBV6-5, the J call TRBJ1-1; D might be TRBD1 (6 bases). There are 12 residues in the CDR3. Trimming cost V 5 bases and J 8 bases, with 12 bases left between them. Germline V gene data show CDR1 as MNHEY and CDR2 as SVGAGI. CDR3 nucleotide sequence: TGTGCCAGCAGTCGTTCCGGGACAGAAGCTTTCTTT. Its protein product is CASSRSGTEAFF.

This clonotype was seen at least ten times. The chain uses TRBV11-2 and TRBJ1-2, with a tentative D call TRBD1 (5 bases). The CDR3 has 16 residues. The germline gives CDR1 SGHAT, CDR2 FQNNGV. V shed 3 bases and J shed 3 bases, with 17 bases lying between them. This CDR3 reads CASSFEGTTYDYGYTF. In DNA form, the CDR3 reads TGTGCCAGCAGCTTTGAGGGGACCACCTATGACTATGGCTACACCTTC.

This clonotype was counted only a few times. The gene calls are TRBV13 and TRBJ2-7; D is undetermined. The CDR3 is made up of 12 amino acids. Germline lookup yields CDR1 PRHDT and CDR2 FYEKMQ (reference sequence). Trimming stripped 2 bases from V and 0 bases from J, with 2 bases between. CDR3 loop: CASSLNSYEQYF. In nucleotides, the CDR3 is TGTGCCAGCAGCTTAAACTCCTACGAGCAGTACTTC.

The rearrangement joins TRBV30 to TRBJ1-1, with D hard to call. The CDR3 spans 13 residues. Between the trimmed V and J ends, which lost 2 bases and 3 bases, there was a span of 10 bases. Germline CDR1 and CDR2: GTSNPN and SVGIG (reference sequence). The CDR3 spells CAWSQEEDTEAFF. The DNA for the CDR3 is TGTGCCTGGAGTCAGGAGGAGGACACTGAAGCTTTCTTT.

CDR3 DNA sequence: TGTGCCAGCAGTGAAGCCAGGGGCCTAACCTACGAGCAGTACTTC. Translation gives CASSEARGLTYEQYF. The chain has TRBV6-1 and TRBJ2-7; TRBD1 might be the D (6 bases). The CDR3 has 15 amino acids. V lost 0 bases and J lost 2, with 11 bases in between. Germline lookup yields CDR1 MNHNS and CDR2 SASEGT.

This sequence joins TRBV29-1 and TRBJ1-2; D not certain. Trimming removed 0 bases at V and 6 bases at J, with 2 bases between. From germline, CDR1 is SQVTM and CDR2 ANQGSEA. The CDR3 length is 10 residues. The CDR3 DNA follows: TGCAGCGTTGAAGAGAATGGCTACACCTTC. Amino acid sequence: CSVEENGYTF.

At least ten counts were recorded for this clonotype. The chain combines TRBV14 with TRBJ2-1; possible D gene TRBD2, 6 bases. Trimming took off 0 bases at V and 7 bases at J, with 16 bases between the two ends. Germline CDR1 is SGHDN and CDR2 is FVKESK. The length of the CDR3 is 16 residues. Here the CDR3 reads CASSQDNGARGNEQFF. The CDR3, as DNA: TGTGCCAGCAGCCAAGATAACGGCGCGCGGGGAAATGAGCAGTTCTTC.

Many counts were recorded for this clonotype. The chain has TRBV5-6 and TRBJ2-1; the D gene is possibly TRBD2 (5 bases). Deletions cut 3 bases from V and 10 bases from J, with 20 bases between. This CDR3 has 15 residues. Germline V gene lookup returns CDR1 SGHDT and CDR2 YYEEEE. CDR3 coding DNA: TGTGCCAGCAGCTCCGTCCGCAGCCGAACGGGGGAGCAGTTCTTC. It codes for CASSSVRSRTGEQFF.

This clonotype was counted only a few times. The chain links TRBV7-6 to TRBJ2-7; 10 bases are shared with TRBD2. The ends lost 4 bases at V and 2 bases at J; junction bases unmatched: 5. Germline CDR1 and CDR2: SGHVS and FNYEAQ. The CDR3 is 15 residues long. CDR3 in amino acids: CASSSAGTSAYEQYF. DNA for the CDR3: TGTGCCAGCAGCTCTGCCGGGACTAGCGCCTACGAGCAGTACTTC.

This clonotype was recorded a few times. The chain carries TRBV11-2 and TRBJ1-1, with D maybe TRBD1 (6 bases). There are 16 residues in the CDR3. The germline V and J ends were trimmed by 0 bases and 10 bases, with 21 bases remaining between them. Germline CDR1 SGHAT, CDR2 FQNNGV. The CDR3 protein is CASSLDRSGGWEGAFF. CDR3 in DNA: TGTGCCAGCAGCTTAGATCGCTCGGGGGGCTGGGAAGGAGCTTTCTTT.

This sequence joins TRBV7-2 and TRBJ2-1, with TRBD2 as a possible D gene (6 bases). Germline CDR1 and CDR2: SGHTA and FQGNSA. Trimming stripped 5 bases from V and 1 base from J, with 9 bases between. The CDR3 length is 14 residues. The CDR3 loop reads CASSLGLSYNEQFF. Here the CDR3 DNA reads TGTGCCAGCAGCCTGGGACTTTCCTACAATGAGCAGTTCTTC.

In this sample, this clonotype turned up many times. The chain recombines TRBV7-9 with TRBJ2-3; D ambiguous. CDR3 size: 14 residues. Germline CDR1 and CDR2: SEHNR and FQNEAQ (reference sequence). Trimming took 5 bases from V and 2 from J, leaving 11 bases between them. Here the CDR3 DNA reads TGTGCCAGCAGCATTAGATATAACACAGATACGCAGTATTTT. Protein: CASSIRYNTDTQYF.

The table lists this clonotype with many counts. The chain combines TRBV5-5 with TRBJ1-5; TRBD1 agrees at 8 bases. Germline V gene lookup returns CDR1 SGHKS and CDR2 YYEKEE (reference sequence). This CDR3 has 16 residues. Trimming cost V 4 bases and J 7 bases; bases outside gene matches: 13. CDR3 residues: CASSLDLGQGLQPQHF. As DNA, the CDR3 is TGTGCCAGCAGCCTCGACCTCGGACAGGGTTTACAGCCCCAGCATTTT.

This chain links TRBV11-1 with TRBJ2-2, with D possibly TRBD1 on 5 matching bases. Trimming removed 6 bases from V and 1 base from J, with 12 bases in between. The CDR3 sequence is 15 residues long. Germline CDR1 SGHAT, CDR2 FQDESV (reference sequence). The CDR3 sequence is CASSRQFMNTGELFF. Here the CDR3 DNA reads TGTGCCAGCAGTCGACAGTTCATGAACACCGGGGAGCTGTTTTTT.

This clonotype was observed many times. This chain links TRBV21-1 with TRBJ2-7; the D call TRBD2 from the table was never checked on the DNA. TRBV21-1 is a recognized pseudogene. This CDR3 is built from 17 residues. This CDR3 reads CASSKGTPGLPFYEQYF. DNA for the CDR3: TGTGCCAGCAGCAAAGGCACTCCGGGACTGCCTTTCTACGAGCAGTACTTC.

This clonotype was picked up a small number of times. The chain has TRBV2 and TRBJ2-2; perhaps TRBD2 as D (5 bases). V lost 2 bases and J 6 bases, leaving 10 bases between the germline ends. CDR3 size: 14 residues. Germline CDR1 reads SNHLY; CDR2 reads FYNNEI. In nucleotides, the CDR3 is TGTGCCAGCAGTGAACGCGAGGGCCCCGGGGAGCTGTTTTTT. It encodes CASSEREGPGELFF.

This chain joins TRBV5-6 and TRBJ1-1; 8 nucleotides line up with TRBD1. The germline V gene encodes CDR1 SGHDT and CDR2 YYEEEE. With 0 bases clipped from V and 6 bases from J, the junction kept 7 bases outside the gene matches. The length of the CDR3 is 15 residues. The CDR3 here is CASSLEDRAYPEAFF. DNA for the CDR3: TGTGCCAGCAGCTTGGAGGACAGGGCCTATCCTGAAGCTTTCTTT.